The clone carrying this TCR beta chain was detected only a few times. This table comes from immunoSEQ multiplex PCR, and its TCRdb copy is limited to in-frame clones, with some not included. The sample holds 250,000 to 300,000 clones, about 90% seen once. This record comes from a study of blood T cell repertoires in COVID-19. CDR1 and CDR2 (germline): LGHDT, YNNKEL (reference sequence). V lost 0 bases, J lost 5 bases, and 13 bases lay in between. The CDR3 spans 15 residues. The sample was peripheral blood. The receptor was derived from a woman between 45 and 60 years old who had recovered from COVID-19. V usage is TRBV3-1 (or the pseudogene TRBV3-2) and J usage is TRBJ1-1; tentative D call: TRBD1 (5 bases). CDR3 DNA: TGTGCCAGCAGCCAAGATTTCGGGGGTGGTACTGAAGCTTTCTTT. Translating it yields CASSQDFGGGTEAFF.